This T cell receptor beta chain appears in the sequencing data of a study of Graves' ophthalmopathy and Graves' hyperthyroidism. The study enrolled ophthalmopathy donors with moderate-to-severe activity, CAS ≥3, NOSPECS ≥4 and duration under 3 months. Exclusion applied to patients with other autoimmune diseases, uncontrolled infections, pregnancy or lactation. A diagnosis was made from clinical symptoms together with serum thyroxine, TRAb, thyroid ultrasound and orbital computed tomography. This clonotype was counted many times. Its antigen is still unknown. Amplified TCR beta CDR3 regions were obtained using RNA transcripts as template. Second-round multiplex PCR followed a first-round RT-PCR using HTBI primers. One entry per CDR3 protein, called by TCRdb with MiXCR from the multiplex PCR reads. In the table there are 220,000 or so distinct CDR3 sequences, 20% to 25% of which are singletons. Overall study findings and caveats: Discrimination between ophthalmopathy and stable hyperthyroidism by a 13-signature model showed 85% to 90% sensitivity and roughly 81% specificity.

CDR3 length equals 12 residues. CDR1 and CDR2 (germline): LNHDA, SQIVND (reference sequence). V lost 9 bases and J 6 bases, leaving 14 bases between the germline ends. Source material: peripheral blood. The TCR originated in a woman in her fifties or sixties with Graves' ophthalmopathy. This chain joins TRBV19 and TRBJ1-2; D is possibly TRBD1 (6 bases). CDR3 protein: CASRTVTHGYTF. The DNA for the CDR3 is TGTGCCAGCCGGACAGTAACCCATGGCTACACCTTC.